The rows below give T cell receptor beta chains drawn from one sample of a study of Graves' ophthalmopathy and Graves' hyperthyroidism. TCRdb re-analysed the multiplex PCR reads in MiXCR, keeping a single row per CDR3 protein. The repertoire holds hundreds of thousands of distinct CDR3 sequences, with roughly 40% as singletons. Sequenced: peripheral blood. These receptor sequences come from an adult man with Graves' ophthalmopathy. Each CDR3 is given with its conserved first and last residue. Each record gives: J gene, clone size, D gene, V gene, CDR3 protein, CDR3 DNA. A D gene is named only where the DNA matches it firmly. Only some rows state a clone size, as once, few, many or a class for expanded clones.

TRBJ1-2 . . TRBV20-1 CSARMGLAGGGNYGYTF TGCAGTGCTAGGATGGGACTAGCGGGGGGCGGTAACTATGGCTACACCTTC
TRBJ2-5 . TRBD1 TRBV7-9 CASSLSGRGTYQETQYF TGTGCCAGCAGCTTAAGTGGCAGGGGGACGTACCAAGAGACCCAGTACTTC
TRBJ2-7 few . TRBV12-3/TRBV12-4 CASRMREGPSSYEQYF TGTGCCAGCAGAATGCGCGAGGGCCCTAGCTCCTACGAGCAGTACTTC
TRBJ2-7 many . TRBV29-1 CSVGRQYEQYF TGCAGCGTTGGACGACAGTACGAGCAGTACTTC
TRBJ1-4 . . TRBV10-3 CAISEANQGTGEKLFF TGTGCCATCAGTGAGGCTAATCAGGGGACTGGGGAAAAACTGTTTTTT
TRBJ1-6 . TRBD1 TRBV9 CASSIQGAKSPLHF TGTGCCAGTAGTATTCAGGGGGCTAAGTCACCCCTCCACTTT
TRBJ1-3 . TRBD1 TRBV7-2 CASSLANRGRAGNTIYF TGTGCCAGCAGCTTAGCGAACAGGGGGAGGGCTGGAAACACCATATATTTT
TRBJ1-5 . TRBD1 TRBV5-6 CASSLFRGHSNQPQHF TGTGCCAGCAGCTTGTTCAGGGGGCACAGCAATCAGCCCCAGCATTTT
TRBJ2-7 . . TRBV6-1 CASSNLRGVEQYF TGTGCCAGCAGTAACCTACGGGGTGTCGAGCAGTACTTC
TRBJ1-4 . . TRBV9 CASAGGGIDEKLFF TGTGCCAGCGCCGGGGGAGGGATCGATGAAAAACTGTTTTTT
TRBJ2-7 . . TRBV7-9 CASSTNRDSYEQYF TGTGCCAGCAGCACCAACAGGGATTCCTACGAGCAGTACTTC
TRBJ2-7 . TRBD2 TRBV11-2 CASSLRLAGGPRQYF TGTGCCAGCAGCTTGAGACTAGCGGGAGGGCCGAGGCAGTACTTC
TRBJ1-5 . . TRBV24-1 CARVQDHSNQPQHF TGTGCTAGAGTGCAGGATCATAGCAATCAGCCCCAGCATTTT
TRBJ2-7 . TRBD2 TRBV9 CASSVEGLAGDEQYF TGTGCCAGCAGCGTGGAGGGACTAGCGGGGGACGAGCAGTACTTC
TRBJ1-6 few TRBD1 TRBV7-3 CASSLNPGGKNSPLHF TGTGCCAGCAGTTTAAACCCAGGGGGTAAGAATTCACCCCTCCACTTT
TRBJ2-7 . TRBD2 TRBV28 CASARPAGVGEQYF TGTGCCAGCGCCCGGCCAGCGGGAGTCGGCGAGCAGTACTTC
TRBJ1-5 . TRBD1 TRBV19 CASSQERGPSNQPQHF TGCGCCAGCAGCCAAGAAAGGGGGCCTAGCAATCAGCCCCAGCATTTT
TRBJ1-5 . TRBD1 TRBV24-1 CASTIRDRGQPQHF TGTGCCAGCACCATCCGGGACAGGGGACAGCCCCAGCATTTT
TRBJ2-2 few . TRBV7-8 CASVSARWSMNTGELFF TGTGCCAGCGTTTCCGCCAGATGGTCCATGAACACCGGGGAGCTGTTTTTT
TRBJ2-7 many . TRBV19 CASSIQESYEQYF TGTGCCAGTAGTATCCAGGAGTCCTACGAGCAGTACTTC
TRBJ1-6 few TRBD1 TRBV7-2 CASSLNRGGISPLHF TGTGCCAGCAGCCTAAACAGGGGGGGAATTTCACCCCTCCACTTT
TRBJ2-1 . . TRBV25-1 CASSEVGGYNEQFF TGTGCCAGCAGTGAAGTTGGGGGCTACAATGAGCAGTTCTTC
TRBJ2-2 few . TRBV10-1 CASGASFATGELFF TGCGCCAGTGGGGCTAGCTTCGCCACCGGGGAGCTGTTTTTT
TRBJ1-5 . TRBD1 TRBV29-1 CSGLGTAFENQPQHF TGCAGCGGCCTGGGGACAGCCTTTGAGAATCAGCCCCAGCATTTT
TRBJ1-4 few TRBD1 TRBV7-9 CAWSVRQGNEKLFF TGTGCCTGGAGTGTACGACAGGGAAATGAAAAACTGTTTTTT
TRBJ1-2 . . TRBV20-1 CSARVGGAILSSNHGYTF TGCAGTGCTAGAGTCGGGGGGGCCATCCTCTCCTCTAACCATGGCTACACCTTC
TRBJ2-6 . . TRBV9 CASSGAYRSSGANVLTF TGTGCCAGCAGCGGGGCTTACAGGAGCTCTGGGGCCAACGTCCTGACTTTC
TRBJ2-7 . TRBD2 TRBV10-3 CASTSGGPGVYEQYF TGTGCCAGCACTTCGGGGGGGCCGGGAGTCTACGAGCAGTACTTC
TRBJ1-1 few . TRBV19 CASSQEQGRNTEAFF TGCGCCAGCAGCCAGGAACAGGGACGGAACACTGAAGCTTTCTTT
TRBJ1-3 few . TRBV12-3/TRBV12-4 CASLLGNTIYF TGTGCCAGCCTCCTCGGAAACACCATATATTTT
TRBJ2-7 many . TRBV20-1 CSALYFSYEQYF TGCAGTGCTTTGTACTTCTCCTACGAGCAGTACTTC
TRBJ1-6 few . TRBV6-6 CASSYAAGSSPLHF TGTGCCAGCAGTTACGCGGCAGGGAGTTCACCCCTCCACTTT
TRBJ2-5 . TRBD1 TRBV11-2 CASSEIGQGEETQYF TGTGCCAGCAGCGAGATCGGACAGGGAGAAGAGACCCAGTACTTC
TRBJ2-2 . TRBD1 TRBV5-5 CASSMVPGQGLTRELFF TGTGCCAGCAGCATGGTACCGGGACAGGGTCTGACCAGGGAGCTGTTTTTT
TRBJ2-5 . TRBD2 TRBV2 CAGLAGGVETQYF TGTGCCGGACTAGCGGGAGGGGTCGAGACCCAGTACTTC
TRBJ1-2 many . TRBV29-1 CSVDPEGGVGYTF TGCAGCGTTGACCCTGAGGGGGGGGTTGGCTACACCTTC
TRBJ2-5 . TRBD2 TRBV15 CASLPWEGEETQYF TGTGCCAGCCTCCCGTGGGAGGGCGAGGAGACCCAGTACTTC
TRBJ2-5 . . TRBV5-5 CASSIWGGRETQYF TGTGCCAGCAGCATCTGGGGAGGTCGAGAGACCCAGTACTTC
TRBJ2-2 . . TRBV25-1 CASTQPGRTTGELFF TGTGCCAGTACCCAACCAGGGCGAACCACCGGGGAGCTGTTTTTT
TRBJ2-2 . . TRBV25-1 CASSVGGVGAPLGELFF TGTGCCAGCAGCGTAGGAGGGGTCGGGGCACCCCTCGGCGAGCTGTTTTTT
TRBJ1-5 . . TRBV10-3 CAIRVHSNQPQHF TGTGCCATCAGGGTGCATAGCAATCAGCCCCAGCATTTT
TRBJ2-5 . TRBD2 TRBV29-1 CSASWAGGKDQEIQYF TGCAGTGCTAGTTGGGCGGGGGGGAAAGATCAAGAGATCCAGTACTTC
TRBJ2-2 . . TRBV25-1 CASSPRGSSNTGELLF TGTGCCAGCAGCCCCAGGGGCAGTTCGAACACCGGGGAGCTGCTTTTT
TRBJ2-2 . TRBD1 TRBV7-2 CASSLAHRGPGELFF TGTGCCAGCAGCTTAGCCCACAGGGGCCCCGGGGAGCTGTTTTTT
TRBJ1-1 many . TRBV19 CASSIGERGEAFF TGTGCCAGTAGTATAGGGGAACGGGGTGAAGCTTTCTTT
TRBJ1-5 . TRBD1 TRBV15 CATNQGAPNQPQHF TGTGCCACCAACCAGGGGGCCCCGAATCAGCCCCAGCATTTT
TRBJ1-1 few . TRBV10-3 CASSFKGTAEAFF TGTGCCAGCAGTTTTAAAGGGACTGCTGAAGCTTTCTTT
TRBJ1-4 . . TRBV6-6 CASKGKTNEKLFF TGTGCCAGCAAGGGGAAAACTAATGAAAAACTGTTTTTT
TRBJ2-7 . . TRBV7-9 CASSSTYYEQYF TGTGCCAGCAGCTCCACCTACTACGAGCAGTACTTC
TRBJ1-1 many . TRBV7-9 CASSELQVEAFF TGTGCCAGCAGCGAATTACAAGTTGAAGCTTTCTTT
TRBJ1-4 . . TRBV9 CASSVVGAANEKLFF TGTGCCAGCAGCGTAGTAGGGGCGGCTAATGAAAAACTGTTTTTT
TRBJ1-6 . . TRBV7-3 CANSPPGGRNSPLHF TGTGCCAACAGCCCCCCTGGGGGAAGGAATTCACCCCTCCACTTT